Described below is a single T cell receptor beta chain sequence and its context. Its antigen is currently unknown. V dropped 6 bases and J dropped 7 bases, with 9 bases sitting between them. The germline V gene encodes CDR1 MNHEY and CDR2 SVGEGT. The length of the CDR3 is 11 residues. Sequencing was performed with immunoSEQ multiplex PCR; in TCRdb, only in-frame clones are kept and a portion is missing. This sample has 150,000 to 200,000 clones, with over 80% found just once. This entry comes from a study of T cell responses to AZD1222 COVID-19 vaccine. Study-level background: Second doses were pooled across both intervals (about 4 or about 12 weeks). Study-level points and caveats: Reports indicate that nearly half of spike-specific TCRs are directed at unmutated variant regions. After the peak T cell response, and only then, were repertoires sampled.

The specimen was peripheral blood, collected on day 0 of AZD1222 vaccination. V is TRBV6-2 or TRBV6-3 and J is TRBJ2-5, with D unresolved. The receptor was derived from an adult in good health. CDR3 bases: TGTGCCAGCAGCCCCCTGGGGACCCAGTACTTC. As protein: CASSPLGTQYF.